This T cell receptor beta chain was obtained from a study of T cell responses to AZD1222 COVID-19 vaccine. Measured with immunoSEQ multiplex PCR; TCRdb has only the in-frame clones, and not every one. The data contain fewer than 150,000 clones, roughly 84% of them singletons. General study findings and limits: Baseline antibody screening turned up just six or seven seropositive AZD1222 recipients.

Concerning this clone itself: Its target is unknown.

V was pared by 7 bases and J by 5 bases, with 11 bases between. Germline CDR1 DFQATT, CDR2 SNEGSKA (reference sequence). CDR3 length equals 11 residues. The specimen comprised peripheral blood, sampled on day 0 of AZD1222 vaccination. The receptor was isolated from an adult in good health. The chain uses TRBV20-1 and TRBJ1-2; tentative D call: TRBD1 (5 bases). The CDR3 DNA reads as TGCAGTGTACCAAGGGGTTATGGCTACACCTTC. It is translated as CSVPRGYGYTF.